What follows are 28 T cell receptor beta chains derived from one specimen sequenced in a study of cytomegalovirus exposure and HLA in healthy donors. Primers for the PCR totalled 60 Vbeta and 13 Jbeta. TCRdb keeps only in-frame clones here, not all; method: immunoSEQ multiplex PCR. In the table there are 85,000 to 90,000 clones, under 85% of which are singletons. Sequencing was carried out using PBMCs. The receptor set was obtained from a man aged 30-40 years in good health and CMV-seronegative.

This rearrangement joins TRBV4-2 to TRBJ2-2; perhaps TRBD2 as D (6 bases). Germline V lookup: CDR1 LGHNA, CDR2 YNFKEQ. The V and J ends lost 5 bases and 7 bases respectively, with 11 bases between them. The CDR3 has 13 residues. In nucleotides, the CDR3 is TGTGCCAGCAGCAAAGGAGGGTACGGGGAGCTGTTTTTT. Translation: CASSKGGYGELFF.

The J gene is TRBJ1-2, the V gene TRBV5-1; D gene uncertain. The germline V gene encodes CDR1 SGHRS and CDR2 YFSETQ. CDR3 length equals 14 residues. Trimming cost V 5 bases and J 2 bases, with 13 bases left between them. The chain's CDR3 is CASRGTAGNYGYTF. The CDR3 DNA reads TGCGCCAGCAGGGGAACGGCGGGGAACTATGGCTACACCTTC.

The J gene is TRBJ2-5, the V gene TRBV10-3; perhaps TRBD2 as D (6 bases). Trimming shortened V by 3 bases and J by 0 bases, and 8 bases separated the two germline ends. This CDR3 is built from 14 residues. The germline gives CDR1 ENHRY, CDR2 SYGVKD. Written as DNA, the CDR3 is TGTGCCATCAGTGAACGCGGGGACCAAGAGACCCAGTACTTC. Its protein product is CAISERGDQETQYF.

J is TRBJ2-3 and V is TRBV18; TRBD2 agrees at 13 bases. The CDR3 is made up of 16 amino acids. Germline CDR1 and CDR2: KGHSH and LQKENI. V gave up 4 bases and J gave up 4 bases; unmatched junction bases: 5. This CDR3 reads CASSLRTSGGSDTQYF. CDR3 nucleotides: TGTGCCAGCTCACTGAGGACTAGCGGGGGATCAGATACGCAGTATTTT.

The chain recombines TRBV7-2 with TRBJ1-2, with 7 bases that match TRBD1. CDR1 is SGHTA and CDR2 is FQGNSA in the germline V gene. The CDR3 is made up of 15 amino acids. The ends lost 5 bases at V and 6 bases at J; junction bases unmatched: 12. The CDR3 DNA reads as TGTGCCAGCAGCCCGAGCCGGGACAGCGTGAATGGCTACACCTTC. It codes for CASSPSRDSVNGYTF.

This chain uses TRBV7-2 with TRBJ1-5; D not certain. The CDR3 totals 11 residues. Trimming shortened V by 8 bases and J by 9 bases, and 11 bases separated the two germline ends. Germline V gene lookup returns CDR1 SGHTA and CDR2 FQGNSA. The CDR3 nucleotides are TGTGCCAGCGGTATCGCGGGGCCCCAGCATTTT. It yields the protein CASGIAGPQHF. Looking up the rest from reference TRBV7-2 and TRBJ1-5 gives the full variable domain: GAGVSQSPSNKVTEKGKDVELRCDPISGHTALYWYRQSLGQGLEFLIYFQGNSAPDKSGLPSDRFSAERTGGSVSTLTIQRTQQEDSAVYLCASGIAGPQHFGDGTRLSIL.

This chain joins TRBV5-5 and TRBJ2-7; 8 bases map to TRBD1. Germline CDR1 SGHKS, CDR2 YYEKEE (reference sequence). Trimming removed 4 bases from V and 6 bases from J; junction bases left unmatched: 15. The CDR3 has 16 amino acids. The CDR3 loop is CASSRASRTGRPEQYF. CDR3 in DNA: TGTGCCAGCAGCAGAGCCTCAAGGACAGGGCGGCCCGAGCAGTACTTC. Full variable domain (outside the CDR3, taken from reference TRBV5-5 and TRBJ2-7): DAGVTQSPTHLIKTRGQQVTLRCSPISGHKSVSWYQQVLGQGPQFIFQYYEKEERGRGNFPDRFSARQFPNYSSELNVNALLLGDSALYLCASSRASRTGRPEQYFGPGTRLTVT.

This sequence joins TRBV5-4 and TRBJ1-6, with 10 bases identical to TRBD1. Trimming took 4 bases from V and 1 from J; bases not matched to a gene: 8. The CDR3 sequence is 18 residues long. CDR1 SGHNT and CDR2 YYREEE come from the germline V gene (reference sequence). CDR3 protein: CASSTRGTGASYNSPLHF. The CDR3, as DNA: TGTGCCAGCAGCACCAGGGGGACAGGGGCATCCTATAATTCACCCCTCCACTTT.

This clone appeared a few times. This chain's CDR3 is CASSVGQVNEKLFF. The CDR3 DNA is TGTGCCAGCAGCGTTGGACAAGTTAATGAAAAACTGTTTTTT. The chain uses TRBV5-4 and TRBJ1-4, with D perhaps matching TRBD1 (5 bases). V gave up 4 bases and J gave up 4 bases, with 11 bases separating them. The CDR3 totals 14 residues. Germline V gene data show CDR1 as SGHNT and CDR2 as YYREEE (reference sequence). Using reference TRBV5-4 and TRBJ1-4 for the parts outside the CDR3, the full variable domain is ETGVTQSPTHLIKTRGQQVTLRCSSQSGHNTVSWYQQALGQGPQFIFQYYREEENGRGNFPPRFSGLQFPNYSSELNVNALELDDSALYLCASSVGQVNEKLFFGSGTQLSVL.

This rearrangement joins TRBV28 to TRBJ1-5; the D is unclear. Germline loops: CDR1 MDHEN, CDR2 SYDVKM. V dropped 3 bases and J dropped 9 bases, with 15 bases sitting between them. This CDR3 is 14 amino acids long. CDR3 sequence: CASSLVQQIRPQHF. CDR3 coding DNA: TGTGCCAGCAGTTTGGTACAGCAAATCCGGCCCCAGCATTTT.

The chain combines TRBV19 with TRBJ2-3; perhaps TRBD1 as D (5 bases). CDR3 length: 12 residues. Germline V lookup: CDR1 LNHDA, CDR2 SQIVND (reference sequence). Trimming took off 3 bases at V and 8 bases at J, with 9 bases between the two ends. The CDR3 spells CASSIPQGTQYF. The CDR3 region has the DNA TGTGCCAGTAGTATCCCCCAGGGTACGCAGTATTTT.

This clone was recorded once. The rearrangement joins TRBV9 to TRBJ2-3; 10 bases are shared with TRBD1. V was pared by 0 bases and J by 4 bases, with 11 bases of the junction left unmatched. The length of the CDR3 is 18 residues. Germline V gene sequence: CDR1 SGDLS, CDR2 YYNGEE. The CDR3 DNA reads TGTGCCAGCAGCGTAGGGCTCGGACAGGGGGTTATATCAGATACGCAGTATTTT. Translating gives CASSVGLGQGVISDTQYF.

The genes are TRBV2 and TRBJ1-1; TRBD1 matches 7 bases. The CDR3 covers 15 residues. The V gene end was trimmed by 6 bases and the J gene end by 1 base; junction bases not matched to a gene: 8. Germline CDR1 is SNHLY and CDR2 is FYNNEI. The CDR3 sequence: CASRGLTGKNTEAFF. In DNA, the CDR3 is TGTGCCAGCAGGGGGTTGACAGGGAAGAACACTGAAGCTTTCTTT. The full variable domain, its missing parts supplied by reference TRBV2 and TRBJ1-1, is EPEVTQTPSHQVTQMGQEVILRCVPISNHLYFYWYRQILGQKVEFLVSFYNNEISEKSEIFDDQFSVERPDGSNFTLKIRSTKLEDSAMYFCASRGLTGKNTEAFFGQGTRLTVV.

The gene calls are TRBV19 and TRBJ2-1; no reliable D call. CDR1 and CDR2 (germline): LNHDA, SQIVND (reference sequence). The V end lost 1 base, the J end lost 5 bases, and 9 bases lay between the germline ends. There are 14 residues in the CDR3. The CDR3 nucleotides read TGTGCCAGTAGTATAGGTGCAGGTGACAATGAGCAGTTCTTC. This encodes CASSIGAGDNEQFF.

The gene calls are TRBV5-1 and TRBJ2-1; no firm D call. Trimming removed 1 base from V and 6 bases from J, with 11 bases in between. CDR3 size: 14 residues. Germline V gene sequence: CDR1 SGHRS, CDR2 YFSETQ. The CDR3 coding sequence is TGCGCCAGCAGCTTGCCGTCAGGTAGCAATGAGCAGTTCTTC. As protein: CASSLPSGSNEQFF.

This sequence joins TRBV5-8 and TRBJ2-3, with 8 positions matching TRBD2. The CDR3 consists of 16 residues. V gave up 0 bases and J gave up 2 bases; unmatched junction bases: 5. Germline CDR1 and CDR2: SGHTS and YDEGEE. The CDR3 protein is CASSLASGPYTDTQYF. CDR3 bases: TGTGCCAGCAGCTTGGCTAGCGGGCCGTACACAGATACGCAGTATTTT.

This chain uses TRBV19 with TRBJ1-5; TRBD1 might be the D (6 bases). From germline, CDR1 is LNHDA and CDR2 SQIVND (reference sequence). Trimming cost V 8 bases and J 1 base, with 15 bases left between them. This CDR3 has 15 amino acids. CDR3 amino acids: CASDQGSRSNQPQHF. The CDR3 DNA reads as TGTGCCAGTGATCAGGGGTCTAGAAGCAATCAGCCCCAGCATTTT. The full variable domain, in which reference TRBV19 and TRBJ1-5 provide the parts outside the CDR3, is DGGITQSPKYLFRKEGQNVTLSCEQNLNHDAMYWYRQDPGQGLRLIYYSQIVNDFQKGDIAEGYSVSREKKESFPLTVTSAQKNPTAFYLCASDQGSRSNQPQHFGDGTRLSIL.

This chain links TRBV7-2 with TRBJ1-1, with TRBD1 matching over 11 bases. Germline values: CDR1 SGHTA, CDR2 FQGNSA. This CDR3 spans 17 amino acids. The V segment lost 2 bases and the J segment 3 bases; nucleotides outside the gene matches: 8. The CDR3 bases are TGTGCCAGCAGCTTAATAGTGGGACAGGGGGTCGACACTGAAGCTTTCTTT. Protein product: CASSLIVGQGVDTEAFF. Together with reference TRBV7-2 and TRBJ1-1, the CDR3 gives the full variable domain: GAGVSQSPSNKVTEKGKDVELRCDPISGHTALYWYRQSLGQGLEFLIYFQGNSAPDKSGLPSDRFSAERTGGSVSTLTIQRTQQEDSAVYLCASSLIVGQGVDTEAFFGQGTRLTVV.

This chain uses TRBV4-2 with TRBJ1-1; 9 bases are a match to TRBD1. CDR1 and CDR2 from the germline V gene are LGHNA and YNFKEQ. J was trimmed by 3 bases and V by 0 bases; bases with no gene match: 2. This CDR3 has 15 residues. The CDR3 nucleotides are TGTGCCAGCAGCCAAGATAGGACAGGGGACACTGAAGCTTTCTTT. This gives the protein CASSQDRTGDTEAFF.

The rearrangement uses TRBV27 and TRBJ1-5, with TRBD1 identical over 10 bases. The CDR3 has 15 residues. Germline-derived CDR1 and CDR2 are MNHEY and SMNVEV (reference sequence). V was pared by 2 bases and J by 5 bases, with 3 bases of the junction left unmatched. The CDR3 region has the DNA TGTGCCAGCAGTTTAACGGGACAGGGGTATCAGCCCCAGCATTTT. Translated: CASSLTGQGYQPQHF.

The chain has TRBV9 and TRBJ2-7, with a tentative D call TRBD2 (6 bases). Trimming took off 0 bases at V and 4 bases at J, with 14 bases between the two ends. In germline, CDR1 is SGDLS, CDR2 YYNGEE. The CDR3 spans 15 residues. The CDR3 region has the DNA TGTGCCAGCAGCGTAGGTGGGGGTCGGGGGTACGAGCAGTACTTC. Protein sequence: CASSVGGGRGYEQYF.

CDR3 nucleotide sequence: TGTGCCAGCAGCCGCGGGAGCTTCAAGGAAAATGAAAAACTGTTTTTT. It yields the protein CASSRGSFKENEKLFF. The V and J genes are TRBV13 and TRBJ1-4; D is ambiguous. Per the germline V gene, CDR1 is PRHDT and CDR2 is FYEKMQ (reference sequence). The CDR3 runs to 16 residues. V was cut by 5 bases and J by 5 bases, with 18 bases left in between.

Regarding this clone: Other DNA sequences in the same sample also yield this CDR3. The chain joins TRBV7-9 to TRBJ1-2; 7 bases align to TRBD1. Germline V gene sequence: CDR1 SEHNR, CDR2 FQNEAQ (reference sequence). The CDR3 has 13 residues. Losses at the gene ends were 4 bases for V and 4 bases for J; bases not matched to a gene: 3. CDR3 amino acids: CASSSRDSYGYTF. The CDR3 DNA reads TGTGCCAGCAGCTCACGGGACAGCTATGGCTACACCTTC.

This chain links TRBV19 with TRBJ1-5, with 7 positions matching TRBD1. The junction had 6 bases not matched to a gene; V was cut back by 1 base and J by 0 bases. The CDR3 sequence is 17 residues long. The germline V gene has CDR1 LNHDA and CDR2 SQIVND (reference sequence). For the CDR3, the DNA is TGTGCCAGTAGTATAGTCGGGACAGTTTATAGCAATCAGCCCCAGCATTTT. The encoded protein is CASSIVGTVYSNQPQHF. Full variable domain (rest looked up from reference TRBV19 and TRBJ1-5): DGGITQSPKYLFRKEGQNVTLSCEQNLNHDAMYWYRQDPGQGLRLIYYSQIVNDFQKGDIAEGYSVSREKKESFPLTVTSAQKNPTAFYLCASSIVGTVYSNQPQHFGDGTRLSIL.

The CDR3 bases are TGTGCCAGCAGCGGGTTGGACTATGGCTACACCTTC. It specifies CASSGLDYGYTF. The chain links TRBV6-1 to TRBJ1-2; D uncertain. Trimming pared 6 bases from V and 3 bases from J, leaving 8 bases between. The length of the CDR3 is 12 residues. Germline CDR1 is MNHNS and CDR2 is SASEGT.

The chain is built from TRBV6-1 and TRBJ2-7, with D maybe TRBD2 (5 bases). CDR3 length equals 13 residues. Looked up from germline, CDR1 is MNHNS and CDR2 is SASEGT. Trimming took 2 bases from V and 3 from J, leaving 8 bases between them. DNA of the CDR3: TGTGCCAGCAGTGAATACGAGGGCTACGAGCAGTACTTC. Amino acids: CASSEYEGYEQYF.

The sample holds a few counts of this clone. The V and J genes are TRBV7-9 and TRBJ2-7; 9 bases line up with TRBD1. J was trimmed by 8 bases and V by 2 bases; bases with no gene match: 4. This CDR3 contains 13 residues. Germline V gene data show CDR1 as SEHNR and CDR2 as FQNEAQ (reference sequence). CDR3 region: CASSLRQGGKQYF. The DNA of the CDR3 is TGTGCCAGCAGCTTACGACAGGGGGGTAAGCAGTACTTC.

The chain uses TRBV5-4 and TRBJ2-7, with TRBD2 identical over 10 bases. Germline loops: CDR1 SGHNT, CDR2 YYREEE (reference sequence). The CDR3 loop spans 16 amino acids. Trimming removed 3 bases from V and 4 bases from J; junction bases left unmatched: 10. In DNA, the CDR3 is TGTGCCAGCAGCTCGACCCGGACTAGCGGAAATTACGAGCAGTACTTC. This encodes CASSSTRTSGNYEQYF.